This TCR beta chain was retrieved from a study of post-analysis software for immune sequencing data. Study observations and caveats: For normalized Chao1 diversity, multiple sclerosis patients scored significantly lower than controls did. Strong co-clustering by F measure was evident for samples that had been prepared in the same batch. Five TRBV segments occurring more often in patients than controls included TRBV5-6, TRBV5-1 and TRBV20-1.

Unique molecular identifiers were present in the TCR beta cDNA libraries. Yield was approximately 500,000 cDNA molecules from roughly 0.93 to 9.6 million T cells. TCRdb independently ran MiXCR on the PCR reads; one entry per CDR3 protein. The sample records 800,000 to 950,000 distinct CDR3 sequences, approximately 53% being singletons. Trimming took 5 bases from V and 1 from J, leaving 18 bases between them. From germline, CDR1 is SEHNR and CDR2 FQNEAQ (reference sequence). The length of the CDR3 is 16 residues. This clonotype was observed a few times. Its antigen is unidentified. The chain combines TRBV7-9 with TRBJ2-7, with no clear D. This sequence was found in a girl aged 5-17 years with multiple sclerosis. The sample was blood. The chain's CDR3 is CASSPPTSWASYEQYF. The DNA of the CDR3 is TGTGCCAGCAGCCCCCCGACTTCCTGGGCTTCCTACGAGCAGTACTTC.